The rows below give T cell receptor beta chains drawn from one sample of a study of cytotoxic CD8 clonotypes in ibrutinib-treated CLL. Sequenced by immunoSEQ multiplex PCR; TCRdb stores in-frame clones only, minus some. The sample carries 330,000 or so clones, roughly 70% recorded once. This sample comprised PBMCs, obtained after 36 months of ibrutinib treatment. Receptor source: a human donor with chronic lymphocytic leukemia. Both conserved end residues are part of each CDR3. A D gene is named only where the DNA matches it firmly. Some rows mark clone size as missing; the rest say once, few, many or name a class of expanded clone.

d_call clone_size j_call v_call cdr3_aa cdr3_nt
. . TRBJ1-5 TRBV19 CASNIYGIGNSNQPQHF TGTGCCAGTAATATTTATGGAATAGGAAACAGCAATCAGCCCCAGCATTTT
TRBD1 few TRBJ2-2 TRBV7-6 CASSPDRGLAGELFF TGTGCCAGCAGCCCAGACAGGGGGCTCGCCGGGGAGCTGTTTTTT
TRBD2 . TRBJ2-3 TRBV9 CASSPGLAGVGTQYF TGTGCCAGCAGCCCCGGACTAGCGGGGGTTGGAACGCAGTATTTT
TRBD1 . TRBJ2-3 TRBV6-1 CASSERDRGRRTQYF TGTGCCAGCAGTGAGCGGGACAGGGGGCGACGTACGCAGTATTTT
TRBD2 few TRBJ2-3 TRBV9 CASSPTVAGHTQYF TGTGCCAGCAGCCCAACCGTAGCGGGACATACGCAGTATTTT
TRBD1 . TRBJ2-1 TRBV7-2 CASSLGRAGGDEQFF TGTGCCAGCAGCTTAGGTCGGGCAGGGGGCGATGAGCAGTTCTTC
. . TRBJ2-6 TRBV25-1 CASSHRSGANVLTF TGTGCCAGCAGCCACAGGTCTGGGGCCAACGTCCTGACTTTC
. . TRBJ1-2 TRBV15 CATSRDSGFGGYTF TGTGCCACCAGCAGAGATTCCGGGTTTGGTGGCTACACCTTC
. . TRBJ2-5 TRBV7-2 CASSLRLLLGLTQETQYF TGTGCCAGCAGCTTACGGTTGCTTTTAGGACTCACTCAAGAGACCCAGTACTTC
TRBD2 few TRBJ2-3 TRBV7-6 CASSFGLAGGDTQYF TGTGCCAGCAGCTTCGGGCTAGCGGGAGGAGATACGCAGTATTTT
. . TRBJ1-4 TRBV9 CASSAAVGPHEKLFF TGTGCCAGCAGCGCCGCCGTGGGACCCCATGAAAAACTGTTTTTT
TRBD2 few TRBJ2-3 TRBV7-3 CASTPGLAVQDTQYF TGTGCCAGCACACCGGGACTAGCGGTCCAAGATACGCAGTATTTT
. . TRBJ2-7 TRBV5-4 CASSLDSKASEQYF TGTGCCAGCAGCTTGGACAGTAAAGCGTCCGAGCAGTACTTC
TRBD2 few TRBJ2-3 TRBV9 CASSVVAGATDTQYF TGTGCCAGCAGCGTAGTCGCGGGAGCCACAGATACGCAGTATTTT
. . TRBJ2-7 TRBV9 CASSLFGVSEQYF TGTGCCAGCAGCCTCTTTGGGGTGAGCGAGCAGTACTTC
TRBD1 once TRBJ2-3 TRBV10-3 CAISEAGQGVRTDTQYF TGTGCCATCAGTGAGGCGGGACAGGGGGTTCGCACAGATACGCAGTATTTT
TRBD1 few TRBJ1-1 TRBV4-1 CASSYRGVGDTEAFF TGCGCCAGCAGCTACAGGGGTGTAGGGGACACTGAAGCTTTCTTT
. . TRBJ2-1 TRBV10-3 CAISDGPLVMNEQFF TGTGCCATCAGTGACGGGCCCCTAGTTATGAATGAGCAGTTCTTC
. . TRBJ1-2 TRBV5-1 CASSLGARDGYTF TGCGCCAGCAGCTTGGGGGCCAGGGACGGCTACACCTTC
TRBD2 . TRBJ2-1 TRBV28 CASGLADYNEQFF TGTGCCAGTGGACTAGCGGACTACAATGAGCAGTTCTTC
TRBD2 . TRBJ2-3 TRBV6-4 CASTRSSRAGGRADTQYF TGTGCCAGCACGAGATCTAGTAGAGCGGGAGGTCGTGCAGATACGCAGTATTTT
. . TRBJ1-5 TRBV18 CASSPEGSGQPQHF TGTGCCAGCTCACCCGAGGGTTCAGGTCAGCCCCAGCATTTT
TRBD1 once TRBJ2-3 TRBV29-1 CSASDRALITDTQYF TGCAGCGCTTCGGACAGGGCCCTAATCACAGATACGCAGTATTTT
. . TRBJ2-7 TRBV10-2 CASSEIGGWIYEQYF TGCGCCAGCAGTGAAATCGGCGGGTGGATCTACGAGCAGTACTTC
. . TRBJ2-5 TRBV5-1 CASSLGGNQETQYF TGCGCCAGCAGCTTGGGAGGGAACCAAGAGACCCAGTACTTC
. few TRBJ1-2 TRBV7-3 CASSPGPANYGYTF TGTGCCAGCAGCCCAGGACCGGCTAACTATGGCTACACCTTC
TRBD2 few TRBJ2-7 TRBV28 CASSSGTSGVYEQYF TGTGCCAGCAGTTCTGGGACTAGCGGAGTCTACGAGCAGTACTTC
TRBD1 few TRBJ1-1 TRBV29-1 CSVDAGGTEAFF TGCAGCGTTGACGCAGGGGGCACTGAAGCTTTCTTT
. . TRBJ2-2 TRBV19 CASSITGYTGELFF TGTGCCAGTAGTATAACAGGTTATACCGGGGAGCTGTTTTTT
TRBD1 few TRBJ1-3 TRBV5-4 CASSLKAGTAGNTIYF TGTGCCAGCAGCTTGAAGGCCGGGACAGCAGGAAACACCATATATTTT
TRBD1 . TRBJ2-7 TRBV28 CASSLDDRGLDEQYF TGTGCCAGCAGCTTGGATGACAGGGGGCTCGACGAGCAGTACTTC
. . TRBJ2-7 TRBV7-9 CASSLNSYEQYF TGTGCCAGCAGCTTAAATAGCTACGAGCAGTACTTC
TRBD2 . TRBJ2-7 TRBV7-8 CASSTGLAVYEQYF TGTGCCAGCAGCACCGGACTAGCGGTCTACGAGCAGTACTTC
. . TRBJ2-7 TRBV5-6 CASSPRRWGPYEQYF TGTGCCAGCAGCCCCCGTCGCTGGGGCCCCTACGAGCAGTACTTC
. . TRBJ2-5 TRBV9 CASSVAPLKEETQYF TGTGCCAGCAGCGTCGCCCCTCTTAAAGAAGAGACCCAGTACTTC
. . TRBJ1-1 TRBV7-3 CASSLDGGITEAFF TGTGCCAGCAGCTTAGACGGGGGGATCACTGAAGCTTTCTTT
. . TRBJ1-1 TRBV6-4 CASSSDKNTEAFF TGTGCCAGCAGCTCGGACAAGAACACTGAAGCTTTCTTT
TRBD1 . TRBJ1-2 TRBV2 CASSRIPGQGTNYGYTF TGTGCCAGCAGTCGTATTCCGGGACAGGGAACTAACTATGGCTACACCTTC
. . TRBJ1-4 TRBV21-1 CASSHRGLFF TGTGCCAGCAGCCACAGGGGTCTGTTTTTT
. once TRBJ2-2 TRBV7-8 CASSLAPTVPGELFF TGTGCCAGCAGCTTAGCGCCGACAGTCCCCGGGGAGCTGTTTTTT
. . TRBJ1-4 TRBV7-8 CASSFSWMSTNEKLFF TGTGCCAGCAGCTTCTCTTGGATGTCAACTAATGAAAAACTGTTTTTT
. . TRBJ2-7 TRBV10-3 CAIRGDYEQYF TGTGCCATCAGAGGGGACTACGAGCAGTACTTC
. . TRBJ2-4 TRBV5-1 CASSLATENIQYF TGCGCCAGCAGCTTGGCTACGGAGAACATTCAGTACTTC